The 8 T cell receptor beta chains reported below all come from one sample, sequenced in a study of Ad26.COV2.S vaccination and SARS-CoV-2 variants. Assay: immunoSEQ multiplex PCR; the TCRdb copy retains only in-frame clones and omits some. The repertoire includes around 350,000 clones, around 92% of them detected once, and roughly 3.9% sits in the top ten. Sequences were derived from peripheral blood, sampled after recovery from COVID-19. The receptors were gathered from a human donor who had recovered from COVID-19.

V is TRBV3-1 (or the pseudogene TRBV3-2) and J is TRBJ2-1; TRBD2 matches at 13 bases. This CDR3 region has 19 residues. J lost 7 bases, V lost 0 bases, and 12 bases had no gene match. Looked up from germline, CDR1 is LGHDT and CDR2 is YNNKEL (reference sequence). For the CDR3, the DNA is TGTGCCAGCAGCCAAGAGACTAGCGGGGGGTCCAGGGGTGGGAATGAGCAGTTCTTC. The encoded protein is CASSQETSGGSRGGNEQFF.

The chain's CDR3 is CASSTGQELGFTEAFF. CDR3 in DNA: TGTGCCAGCAGTACCGGACAGGAGCTAGGTTTCACTGAAGCTTTCTTT. This chain uses TRBV27 with TRBJ1-1, with 7 bases identical to TRBD1. Germline-derived CDR1 and CDR2 are MNHEY and SMNVEV (reference sequence). The trim removed 5 bases at V and 4 bases at J, leaving 13 bases unmatched. This CDR3 is 16 amino acids long.

The table lists this clone with a few counts. The chain joins TRBV7-9 to TRBJ2-7; TRBD1 matches at 9 bases. J gave up 6 bases and V 3 bases, and 9 bases lay outside the gene matches. CDR3 length: 15 residues. Per the germline V gene, CDR1 is SEHNR and CDR2 is FQNEAQ (reference sequence). CDR3 coding DNA: TGTGCCAGCAGCTTCTTCCGGGACAGGGTTATCGAGCAGTACTTC. This gives the protein CASSFFRDRVIEQYF.

The chain has TRBV7-2 and TRBJ1-1; the D is unclear. CDR3 length equals 15 residues. CDR1 SGHTA and CDR2 FQGNSA come from the germline V gene. The V and J ends lost 1 base and 5 bases respectively, with 14 bases between them. The CDR3 loop reads CASSLGLVFGTEAFF. The CDR3 coding sequence is TGTGCCAGCAGCTTAGGACTCGTCTTCGGGACTGAAGCTTTCTTT.

V and J are TRBV9 and TRBJ1-1; the D is unclear. Germline V lookup: CDR1 SGDLS, CDR2 YYNGEE. With 0 bases removed from V and 4 bases from J, the gap between germline ends came to 7 bases. CDR3 length: 13 amino acids. The CDR3 nucleotides are TGTGCCAGCAGCGTAGATATTATCACTGAAGCTTTCTTT. It yields the protein CASSVDIITEAFF.

This clone appeared a single time. The rearrangement links TRBV9 to TRBJ2-5; maybe TRBD1 (5 bases). Germline V gene lookup returns CDR1 SGDLS and CDR2 YYNGEE. The CDR3 totals 13 residues. V was pared by 3 bases and J by 0 bases, with 6 bases between. CDR3 amino acids: CASSDRHQETQYF. CDR3 sequence (DNA): TGTGCCAGCAGCGACAGGCACCAAGAGACCCAGTACTTC.

The rearrangement joins TRBV10-3 to TRBJ2-1; the match to TRBD1 covers 8 bases. Germline-derived CDR1 and CDR2 are ENHRY and SYGVKD. This CDR3 region has 17 residues. After removal of 4 bases from V and 2 bases from J, the junction contained 10 bases not matched to a gene. The CDR3 DNA is TGTGCCATCAGTGTTAGCCAGGCGGGACAGGCCTACAATGAGCAGTTCTTC. This gives the protein CAISVSQAGQAYNEQFF.

This clone has just a few counts. The chain couples TRBV7-9 to TRBJ2-7; 10 bases match TRBD1. There are 14 residues in the CDR3. From germline, CDR1 is SEHNR and CDR2 FQNEAQ (reference sequence). V lost 5 bases to trimming and J lost 6 bases; unmatched junction nucleotides: 7. In DNA form, the CDR3 reads TGTGCCAGCAGCCAAGGACAGGGGGAAGGCGAGCAGTACTTC. It specifies CASSQGQGEGEQYF.